Listed below are T cell receptor beta chains from one sample, sequenced in a study of cytomegalovirus exposure and HLA in healthy donors. Here immunoSEQ multiplex PCR was the method, and the copy in TCRdb shows in-frame clones only, minus some. The sample shows fewer than 150,000 clones, under 90% of them seen only once. The sample taken for sequencing was PBMCs. The receptors were sampled from a male donor in good health and CMV-seronegative. The CDR3 runs from the conserved cysteine through the conserved F or W. D genes are given only for firm matches. Clone sizes are given selectively: once, few, many, or a class where the clone is expanded.

J,size,V,D,CDR3,DNA
TRBJ2-3,few,TRBV4-1,-,CASSHYTDTQYF,TGCGCCAGCAGCCACTACACAGATACGCAGTATTTT
TRBJ2-7,-,TRBV27,TRBD1,CASGPRGSHEQYF,TGTGCCAGCGGTCCCAGGGGGTCCCACGAGCAGTACTTC
TRBJ2-7,once,TRBV5-4,TRBD2,CASSLGTSGIYEQYF,TGTGCCAGCAGCCTCGGGACTAGCGGGATCTACGAGCAGTACTTC
TRBJ1-3,-,TRBV15,TRBD1,CATSRNLDRAGNTIYF,TGTGCCACCAGCAGAAACCTGGACAGGGCTGGAAACACCATATATTTT
TRBJ2-1,-,TRBV7-9,TRBD2,CASSLGTSGSSYNEQFF,TGTGCCAGCAGCCTAGGGACTAGCGGGAGTTCCTACAATGAGCAGTTCTTC
TRBJ2-5,-,TRBV5-1,-,CASSLASSAETQYF,TGCGCCAGCAGCTTGGCTTCTAGTGCAGAGACCCAGTACTTC
TRBJ2-1,-,TRBV19,TRBD2,CASSWTSGSSYNEQFF,TGTGCCAGTAGTTGGACTAGCGGGAGCTCCTACAATGAGCAGTTCTTC
TRBJ2-5,-,TRBV29-1,TRBD2,CSVPLAGPPETQYF,TGCAGCGTCCCCCTAGCGGGGCCGCCAGAGACCCAGTACTTC
TRBJ2-2,-,TRBV10-3,TRBD2,CAIRTSRGGELFF,TGTGCCATCCGGACTAGCAGGGGCGGGGAGCTGTTTTTT
TRBJ2-2,once,TRBV30,TRBD2,CAWGGGRTSGRPGELFF,TGTGCCTGGGGGGGAGGAAGGACTAGCGGGAGACCCGGGGAGCTGTTTTTT
TRBJ2-7,-,TRBV18,TRBD2,CASSLRLAGDYEQYF,TGTGCCAGCTCACTGCGACTAGCGGGAGACTACGAGCAGTACTTC
TRBJ2-5,-,TRBV29-1,TRBD1,CSVTPGQEETQYF,TGCAGCGTGACACCGGGACAGGAGGAGACCCAGTACTTC
TRBJ1-2,-,TRBV30,TRBD1,CAWSRQGRGYTF,TGTGCCTGGAGTAGACAGGGTCGTGGCTACACCTTC
TRBJ2-7,-,TRBV28,-,CASNRLQGEQYF,TGTGCCAGCAACAGGTTGCAGGGGGAGCAGTACTTC
TRBJ1-1,-,TRBV11-1,TRBD1,CASSPGQGITEAFF,TGTGCCAGCAGCCCTGGACAGGGGATCACTGAAGCTTTCTTT
TRBJ2-1,-,TRBV25-1,-,CASSDSTGVPRYNEQFF,TGTGCCAGCAGTGACTCGACGGGGGTCCCGAGGTACAATGAGCAGTTCTTC
TRBJ2-7,-,TRBV6-5,TRBD1,CASSYSRGHSSEQYF,TGTGCCAGCAGTTACTCGAGGGGGCATTCGAGCGAGCAGTACTTC
TRBJ2-3,-,TRBV20-1,-,CSVTIMYTQYF,TGCAGTGTAACAATTATGTATACGCAGTATTTT
TRBJ2-1,once,TRBV5-4,TRBD2,CASSSMTSGKYNEQFF,TGTGCCAGCAGCTCGATGACTAGCGGGAAATACAATGAGCAGTTCTTC
TRBJ2-7,-,TRBV27,-,CASSYEQGYEQYF,TGTGCCAGCAGCTACGAACAGGGCTACGAGCAGTACTTC
TRBJ2-3,-,TRBV19,TRBD2,CASSFSTSWGYTQYF,TGTGCCAGTAGTTTTTCGACTAGCTGGGGATATACGCAGTATTTT
TRBJ1-2,-,TRBV5-4,TRBD1,CASSLPGQGADGYTF,TGTGCCAGCAGCTTACCGGGACAGGGGGCAGATGGCTACACCTTC
TRBJ1-3,-,TRBV2,-,CASSEKRSGNTIYF,TGTGCCAGCAGTGAAAAGCGCTCTGGAAACACCATATATTTT
TRBJ2-7,-,TRBV19,-,CASSMKAGSYTYEQYF,TGTGCCAGTAGTATGAAGGCAGGGTCTTACACCTACGAGCAGTACTTC
TRBJ2-7,-,TRBV27,TRBD2,CATHTGAGGSSYEQYF,TGTGCCACCCACACAGGAGCGGGGGGGAGCTCCTACGAGCAGTACTTC
TRBJ1-1,-,TRBV28,-,CASSLYSGHMNTEAFF,TGTGCCAGCAGTTTATACTCGGGACACATGAACACTGAAGCTTTCTTT
TRBJ1-6,-,TRBV5-6,-,CASSSGGRVWEDSPLHF,TGTGCCAGCAGCTCCGGAGGCAGGGTCTGGGAGGATTCACCCCTCCACTTT
TRBJ1-3,-,TRBV13,-,CASSRIQGGPLSGNTIYF,TGTGCCAGCAGCCGAATTCAGGGTGGCCCACTCTCTGGAAACACCATATATTTT
TRBJ2-3,-,TRBV5-6,TRBD2,CASSKGTSGYTDTQYF,TGTGCCAGCAGCAAAGGGACTAGCGGATACACAGATACGCAGTATTTT
TRBJ1-2,-,TRBV9,-,CASSVASGFPYGYTF,TGTGCCAGCAGCGTAGCCTCGGGGTTTCCTTATGGCTACACCTTC
TRBJ2-3,-,TRBV27,-,CASSLSAGSRSDTQYF,TGTGCCAGCAGTTTATCAGCCGGGAGTAGGTCAGATACGCAGTATTTT
TRBJ2-7,once,TRBV13,TRBD2,CASSPEGLSGGEQYF,TGTGCCAGCAGCCCCGAGGGGCTTAGCGGGGGCGAGCAGTACTTC
TRBJ2-7,-,TRBV27,-,CASSLGETYEQYF,TGTGCCAGCAGTCTAGGGGAAACCTACGAGCAGTACTTC
TRBJ1-1,once,TRBV15,-,CATSEKVPQAEAFF,TGTGCCACCAGCGAGAAGGTACCTCAGGCCGAAGCTTTCTTT
TRBJ2-1,-,TRBV4-3,TRBD2,CASSQETSGGREQFF,TGCGCCAGCAGCCAAGAGACTAGCGGGGGACGTGAGCAGTTCTTC
TRBJ2-2,-,TRBV9,TRBD2,CASSVEAGTNTGELFF,TGTGCCAGCAGCGTAGAAGCGGGAACTAACACCGGGGAGCTGTTTTTT
TRBJ1-2,-,TRBV7-2,-,CASSAGPTRRGYTF,TGTGCCAGCAGCGCGGGACCGACGAGAAGAGGCTACACCTTC
TRBJ2-5,-,TRBV6-5,-,CASSYLATQYF,TGTGCCAGCAGTTACCTGGCGACCCAGTACTTC